The entry below describes one T cell receptor (beta chain). The antigen is undetermined. Germline V gene lookup returns CDR1 MGHDK and CDR2 SYGVNS. V lost 5 bases and J lost 8; bases outside the gene matches: 11. The CDR3 has 15 residues. The PCR had 60 Vbeta and 13 Jbeta primers. Some clones are missing from TCRdb's copy, which holds only in-frame ones; the method was immunoSEQ multiplex PCR. The data show approximately 100,000 clones, roughly 82% seen once. This entry is derived from a study of cytomegalovirus exposure and HLA in healthy donors. Overall study results and limits: It was reported in a later analysis that an Asian-associated ancestry cluster showed fewer N-insertions than the approximately 700-donor mean.

The chain combines TRBV25-1 with TRBJ1-3; 8 bases align to TRBD1. The clonotype comes from a man between 40 and 49 years old in good health and CMV-seropositive. The sample taken for sequencing was PBMCs. In nucleotides, the CDR3 is TGTGCCAGCAGTAATACAGGGGGGCGCGGGGACACCATATATTTT. It yields the protein CASSNTGGRGDTIYF.